Below, one TCR beta chain is given with its context. Trimming shortened V by 4 bases and J by 7 bases, and 12 bases separated the two germline ends. The CDR3 sequence is 14 residues long. The germline gives CDR1 SGHNT, CDR2 YYREEE (reference sequence). This record belongs to a study of blood T cell repertoires in COVID-19. The repertoire was sequenced with immunoSEQ multiplex PCR; TCRdb's copy has only in-frame clones and lacks some. The sample lists 140,000 or so clones, over 70% occurring once. The sample taken for sequencing was peripheral blood. The receptor comes from a man between 65 and 85 years old who had recovered from COVID-19. The chain combines TRBV5-4 with TRBJ1-6; a weak D match, TRBD1 (6 bases). CDR3 loop: CASSPRGGNSPLHF. The CDR3 coding sequence is TGTGCCAGCAGCCCCAGGGGCGGAAATTCACCCCTCCACTTT.